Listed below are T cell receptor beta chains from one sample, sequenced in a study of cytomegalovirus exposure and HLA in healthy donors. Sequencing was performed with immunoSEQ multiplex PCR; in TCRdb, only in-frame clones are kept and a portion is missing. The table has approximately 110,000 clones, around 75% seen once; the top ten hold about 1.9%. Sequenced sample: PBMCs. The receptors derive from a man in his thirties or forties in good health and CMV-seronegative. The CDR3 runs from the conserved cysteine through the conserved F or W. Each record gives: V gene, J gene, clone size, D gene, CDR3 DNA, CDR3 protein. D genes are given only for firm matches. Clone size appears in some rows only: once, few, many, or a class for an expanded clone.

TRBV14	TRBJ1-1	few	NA	TGTGCCAGCAGCCGAGACGGGATGAACACTGAAGCTTTCTTT	CASSRDGMNTEAFF
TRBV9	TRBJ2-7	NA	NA	TGTGCCAGCAGCGTAGTTAACGGCGAGCAGTACTTC	CASSVVNGEQYF
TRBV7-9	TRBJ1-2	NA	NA	TGTGCCAGCAGCTTACAGGACTATAACTATGGCTACACCTTC	CASSLQDYNYGYTF
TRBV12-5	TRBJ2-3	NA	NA	TGTGCTAGTGGTTTGGGTACCTGGGGGGCGCAGTATTTT	CASGLGTWGAQYF
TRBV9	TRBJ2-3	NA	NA	TGTGCCAGCAGCCTGACAGATACGCAGTATTTT	CASSLTDTQYF
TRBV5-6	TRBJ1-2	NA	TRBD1	TGTGCCACGCTCGCGGGACAGGGGTCCTATGGCTACACCTTC	CATLAGQGSYGYTF
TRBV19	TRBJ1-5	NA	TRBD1	TGTGCCAGTAGTACCGTAAGGATGGGGACAGGGGGCCATCAGCCCCAGCATTTT	CASSTVRMGTGGHQPQHF
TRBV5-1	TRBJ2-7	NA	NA	TGCGCCAGCAGCCCTAGCACCCAGGCCAACTACGAGCAGTACTTC	CASSPSTQANYEQYF
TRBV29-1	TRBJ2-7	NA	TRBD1	TGCAGCGGAGGATCCGGGACAGGGAACGAGCAGTACTTC	CSGGSGTGNEQYF
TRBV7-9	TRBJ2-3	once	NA	TGTGCCAGCAGCTTACGGAGGGGCCAGGCCACGCAGTATTTT	CASSLRRGQATQYF
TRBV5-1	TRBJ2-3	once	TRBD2	TGCGCCAGCAGCCCGGGACTAGGGAGGACAGATACGCAGTATTTT	CASSPGLGRTDTQYF
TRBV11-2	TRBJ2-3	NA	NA	TGTGCCAGCAGCTTGTCTATCACAGATACGCAGTATTTT	CASSLSITDTQYF
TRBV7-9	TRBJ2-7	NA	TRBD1	TGTGCCAGCAGCTCCCGGGGACAGGGGGTAAACGAGCAGTACTTC	CASSSRGQGVNEQYF
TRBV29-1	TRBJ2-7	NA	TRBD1	TGCAGCGTGGGACAACCGGGACAGGCGAGCAACGAGCAGTACTTC	CSVGQPGQASNEQYF
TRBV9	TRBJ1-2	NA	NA	TGTGCCAGCAGCCCGGACAGAAACTATGGCTACACCTTC	CASSPDRNYGYTF
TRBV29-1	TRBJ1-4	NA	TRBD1	TGCAGCGTTGAATCTCCGGGACAGGATAATGAAAAACTGTTTTTT	CSVESPGQDNEKLFF
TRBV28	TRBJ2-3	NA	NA	TGTGCCAGCCTTCCCGCGGGGGACCCAGGGGCCTATACGCAGTATTTT	CASLPAGDPGAYTQYF
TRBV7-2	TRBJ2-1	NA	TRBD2	TGTGCCAGCAGCTTATCTAGCGGGGGGGCTGGAAACTACAATGAGCAGTTCTTC	CASSLSSGGAGNYNEQFF